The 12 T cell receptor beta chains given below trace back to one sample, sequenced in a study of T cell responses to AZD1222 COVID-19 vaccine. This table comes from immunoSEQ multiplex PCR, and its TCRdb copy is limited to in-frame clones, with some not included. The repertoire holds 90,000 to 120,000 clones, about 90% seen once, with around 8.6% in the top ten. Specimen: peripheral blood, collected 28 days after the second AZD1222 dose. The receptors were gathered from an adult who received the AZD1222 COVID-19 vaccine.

Here the CDR3 reads CASREDQPLANYGYTF. The CDR3 coding sequence is TGTGCCAGCAGGGAGGACCAACCGTTAGCTAACTATGGCTACACCTTC. This chain links TRBV28 with TRBJ1-2; D unresolved. This CDR3 contains 16 residues. Trimming cost V 6 bases and J 0 bases, with 17 bases left between them. CDR1 is MDHEN, CDR2 SYDVKM, per germline.

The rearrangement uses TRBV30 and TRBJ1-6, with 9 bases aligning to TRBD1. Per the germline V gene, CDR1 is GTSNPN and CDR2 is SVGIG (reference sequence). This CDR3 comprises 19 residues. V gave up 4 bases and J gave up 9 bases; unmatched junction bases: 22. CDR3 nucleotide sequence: TGTGCCTGGACCCGTGGGACAGGGTCCGTCGTTGGTCGAAGTTCACCCCTCCACTTT. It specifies CAWTRGTGSVVGRSSPLHF.

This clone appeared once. Here the CDR3 reads CASSPRDRGRSDTQYF. As DNA, the CDR3 is TGTGCCAGCTCACCACGGGACAGGGGGCGGTCAGATACGCAGTATTTT. This chain links TRBV18 with TRBJ2-3; 12 bases match TRBD1. The length of the CDR3 is 16 residues. V was pared by 1 base and J by 4 bases, with 3 bases of the junction left unmatched. The germline V gene has CDR1 KGHSH and CDR2 LQKENI.

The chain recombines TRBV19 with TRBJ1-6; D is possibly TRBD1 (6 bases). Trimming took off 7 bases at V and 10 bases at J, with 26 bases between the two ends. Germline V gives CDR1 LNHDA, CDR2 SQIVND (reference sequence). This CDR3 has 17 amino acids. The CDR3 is CASTANYMGHVSSPLHF. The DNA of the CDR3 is TGTGCCAGTACAGCGAATTATATGGGACACGTATCCTCACCCCTCCACTTT.

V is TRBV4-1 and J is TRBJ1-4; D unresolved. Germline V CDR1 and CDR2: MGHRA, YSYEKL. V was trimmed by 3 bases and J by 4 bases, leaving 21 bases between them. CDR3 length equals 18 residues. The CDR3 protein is CASSQSEGQRVLNEKLFF. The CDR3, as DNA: TGCGCCAGCAGCCAGAGTGAAGGGCAGAGAGTACTTAATGAAAAACTGTTTTTT.

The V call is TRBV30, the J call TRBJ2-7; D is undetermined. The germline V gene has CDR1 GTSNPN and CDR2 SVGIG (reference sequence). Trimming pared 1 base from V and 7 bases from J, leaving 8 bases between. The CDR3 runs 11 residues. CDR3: CAWSAGWEQYF. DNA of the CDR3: TGTGCCTGGAGTGCCGGGTGGGAGCAGTACTTC.

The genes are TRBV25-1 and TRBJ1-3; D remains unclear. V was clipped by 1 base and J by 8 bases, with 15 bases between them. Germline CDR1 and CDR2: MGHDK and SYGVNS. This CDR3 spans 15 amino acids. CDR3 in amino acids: CASSESLTQRDTIYF. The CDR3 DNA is TGTGCCAGCAGTGAATCCCTCACACAGCGGGACACCATATATTTT.

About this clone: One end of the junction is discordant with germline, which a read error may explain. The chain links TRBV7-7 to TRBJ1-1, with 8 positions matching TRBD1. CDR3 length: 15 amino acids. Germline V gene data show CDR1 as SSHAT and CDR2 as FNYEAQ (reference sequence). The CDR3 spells CASKNGDRPNTEAFF. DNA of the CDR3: TGTGCTAGCAAGAATGGGGACAGGCCCAACACTGAAGCTTTCTTT.

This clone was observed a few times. CDR3 in DNA: TGCGCCAGCAGCGGGGGGGACAGGGGCATTGAAACTAATGAAAAACTGTTTTTT. Its translation: CASSGGDRGIETNEKLFF. The chain uses TRBV4-1 and TRBJ1-4; 10 positions match TRBD1. Germline trimming cut 5 bases from V and 1 base from J; bases unmatched to any gene: 10. Germline assignment: CDR1 MGHRA and CDR2 YSYEKL. The length of the CDR3 is 18 residues.

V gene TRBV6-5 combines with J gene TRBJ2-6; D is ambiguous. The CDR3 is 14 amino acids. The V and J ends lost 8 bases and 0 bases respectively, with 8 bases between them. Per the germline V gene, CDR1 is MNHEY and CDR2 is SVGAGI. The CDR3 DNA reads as TGTGCCAGCCATTTAGTCTCTGGGGCCAACGTCCTGACTTTC. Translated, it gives CASHLVSGANVLTF.

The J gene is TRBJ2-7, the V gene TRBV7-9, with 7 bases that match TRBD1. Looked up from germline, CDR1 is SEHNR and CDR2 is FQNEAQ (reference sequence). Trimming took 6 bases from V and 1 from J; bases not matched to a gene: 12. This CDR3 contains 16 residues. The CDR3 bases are TGTGCCAGCAGACCCCCCGGGACAGCCCTTTCCTACGAGCAGTACTTC. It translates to CASRPPGTALSYEQYF.

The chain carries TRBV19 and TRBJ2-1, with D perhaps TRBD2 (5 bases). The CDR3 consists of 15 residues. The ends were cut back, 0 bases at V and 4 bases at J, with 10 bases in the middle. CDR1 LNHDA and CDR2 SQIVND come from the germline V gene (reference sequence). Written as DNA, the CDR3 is TGTGCCAGTAGTATAGATGGCGGGTTGTACAATGAGCAGTTCTTC. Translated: CASSIDGGLYNEQFF.